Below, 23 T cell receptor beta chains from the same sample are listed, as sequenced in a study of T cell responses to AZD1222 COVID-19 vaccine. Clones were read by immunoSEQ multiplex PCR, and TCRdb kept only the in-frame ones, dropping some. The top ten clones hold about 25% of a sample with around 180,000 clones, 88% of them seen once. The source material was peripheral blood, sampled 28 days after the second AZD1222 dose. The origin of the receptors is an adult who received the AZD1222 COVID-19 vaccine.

This chain's CDR3 is CASSLGLYGGETEAFF. CDR3 nucleotides: TGTGCCAGCAGCTTAGGTCTCTACGGGGGTGAGACTGAAGCTTTCTTT. The chain links TRBV11-1 to TRBJ1-1; TRBD1 might be the D (5 bases). V lost 1 base, J lost 5 bases, and 17 bases lay in between. The germline V gene encodes CDR1 SGHAT and CDR2 FQDESV (reference sequence). The CDR3 is made up of 16 amino acids.

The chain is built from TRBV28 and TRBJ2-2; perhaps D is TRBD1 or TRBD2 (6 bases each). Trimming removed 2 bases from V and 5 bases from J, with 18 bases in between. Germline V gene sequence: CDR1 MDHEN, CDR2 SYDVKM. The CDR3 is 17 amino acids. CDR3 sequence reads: CASSLRAFGGRTGELFF. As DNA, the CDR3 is TGTGCCAGCAGTTTACGGGCGTTTGGGGGGCGTACCGGGGAGCTGTTTTTT.

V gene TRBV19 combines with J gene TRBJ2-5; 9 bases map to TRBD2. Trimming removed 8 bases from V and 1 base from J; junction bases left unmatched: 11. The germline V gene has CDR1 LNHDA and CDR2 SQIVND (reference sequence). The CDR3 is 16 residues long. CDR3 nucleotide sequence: TGTGCCAGTTCGCAATCGAGCGGGAGGCCCCAAGAGACCCAGTACTTC. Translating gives CASSQSSGRPQETQYF.

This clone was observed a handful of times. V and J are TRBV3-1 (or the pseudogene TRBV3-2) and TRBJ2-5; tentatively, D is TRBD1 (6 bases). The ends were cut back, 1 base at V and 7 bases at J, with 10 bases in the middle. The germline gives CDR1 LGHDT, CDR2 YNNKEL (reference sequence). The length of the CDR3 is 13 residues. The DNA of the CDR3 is TGTGCCAGCAGCCAAGGACGAGGGGGGACCCAGTACTTC. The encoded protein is CASSQGRGGTQYF.

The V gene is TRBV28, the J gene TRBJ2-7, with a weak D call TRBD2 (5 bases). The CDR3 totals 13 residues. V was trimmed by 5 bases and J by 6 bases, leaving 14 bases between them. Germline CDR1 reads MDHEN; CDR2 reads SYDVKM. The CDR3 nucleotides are TGTGCCAGCAGTCCGGGAAATGTCGGCGAGCAGTACTTC. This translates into CASSPGNVGEQYF.

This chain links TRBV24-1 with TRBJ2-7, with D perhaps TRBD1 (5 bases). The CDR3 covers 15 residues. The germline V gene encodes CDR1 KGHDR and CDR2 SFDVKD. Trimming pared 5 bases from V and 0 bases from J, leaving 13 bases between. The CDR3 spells CATSVGRAPSYEQYF. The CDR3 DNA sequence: TGTGCCACCAGTGTCGGCAGGGCTCCCTCCTACGAGCAGTACTTC.

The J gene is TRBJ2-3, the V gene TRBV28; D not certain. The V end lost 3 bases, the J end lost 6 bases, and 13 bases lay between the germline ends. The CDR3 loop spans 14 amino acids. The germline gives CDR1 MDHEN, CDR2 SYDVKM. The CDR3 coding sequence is TGTGCCAGCAGTTTGGAACAGTGGACGGATACGCAGTATTTT. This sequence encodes CASSLEQWTDTQYF.

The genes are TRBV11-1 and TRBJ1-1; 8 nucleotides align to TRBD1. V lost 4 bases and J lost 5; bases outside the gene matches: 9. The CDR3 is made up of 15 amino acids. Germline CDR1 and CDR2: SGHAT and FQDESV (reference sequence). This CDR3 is CASSSRTGRVTEAFF. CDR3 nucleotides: TGTGCCAGCAGCTCCAGGACAGGGCGGGTTACTGAAGCTTTCTTT.

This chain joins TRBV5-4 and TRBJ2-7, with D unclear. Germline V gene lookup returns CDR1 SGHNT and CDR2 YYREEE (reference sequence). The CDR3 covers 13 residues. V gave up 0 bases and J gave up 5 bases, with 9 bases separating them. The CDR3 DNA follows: TGTGCCAGCAGCTTGGTTGGTATTAACGAGCAGTACTTC. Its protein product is CASSLVGINEQYF.

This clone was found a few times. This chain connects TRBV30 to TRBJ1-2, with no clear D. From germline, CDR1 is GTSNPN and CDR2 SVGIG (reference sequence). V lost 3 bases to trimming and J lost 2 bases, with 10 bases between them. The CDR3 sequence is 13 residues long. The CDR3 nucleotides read TGTGCCTGGAGAACCTCAGGAAACTATGGCTACACCTTC. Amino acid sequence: CAWRTSGNYGYTF. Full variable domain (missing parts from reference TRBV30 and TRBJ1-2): SQTIHQWPATLVQPVGSPLSLECTVEGTSNPNLYWYRQAAGRGLQLLFYSVGIGQISSEVPQNLSASRPQDRQFILSSKKLLLSDSGFYLCAWRTSGNYGYTFGSGTRLTVV.

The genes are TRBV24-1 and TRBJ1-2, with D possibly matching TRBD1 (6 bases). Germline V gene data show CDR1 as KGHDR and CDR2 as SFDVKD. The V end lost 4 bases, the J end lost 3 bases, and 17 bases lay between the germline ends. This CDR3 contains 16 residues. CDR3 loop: CATSDPPGRGDYGYTF. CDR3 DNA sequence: TGTGCCACCAGTGACCCGCCGGGCAGGGGCGACTATGGCTACACCTTC.

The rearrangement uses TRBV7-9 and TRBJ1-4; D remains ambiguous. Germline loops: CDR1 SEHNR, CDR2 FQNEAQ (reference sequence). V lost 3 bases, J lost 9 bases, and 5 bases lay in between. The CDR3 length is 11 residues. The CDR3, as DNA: TGTGCCAGCAGCTTGGGGAAAAAACTGTTTTTT. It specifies CASSLGKKLFF.

The CDR3 region has the DNA TGCGCCAGCAGCCAAGATCAAGGTAGCGGGAGCTACAATGAGCAGTTCTTC. Translating gives CASSQDQGSGSYNEQFF. The chain links TRBV4-3 to TRBJ2-1, with TRBD2 matching 9 bases. V was clipped by 0 bases and J by 3 bases; unmatched bases: 6. The CDR3 is 17 residues long. CDR1 LGHNA and CDR2 YSLEER come from the germline V gene.

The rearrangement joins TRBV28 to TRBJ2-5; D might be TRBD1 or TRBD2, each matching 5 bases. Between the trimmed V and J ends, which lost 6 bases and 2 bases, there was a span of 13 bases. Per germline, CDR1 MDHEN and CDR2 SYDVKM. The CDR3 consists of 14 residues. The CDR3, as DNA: TGTGCCAGCAGCTGGGGGACGATTCAAGAGACCCAGTACTTC. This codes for CASSWGTIQETQYF.

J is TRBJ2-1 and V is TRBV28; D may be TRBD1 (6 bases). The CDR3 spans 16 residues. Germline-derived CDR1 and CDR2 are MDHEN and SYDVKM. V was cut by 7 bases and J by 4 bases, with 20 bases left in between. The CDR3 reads CASTPAGVYRYNEQFF. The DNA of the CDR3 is TGTGCCAGCACCCCTGCAGGGGTCTATCGGTACAATGAGCAGTTCTTC.

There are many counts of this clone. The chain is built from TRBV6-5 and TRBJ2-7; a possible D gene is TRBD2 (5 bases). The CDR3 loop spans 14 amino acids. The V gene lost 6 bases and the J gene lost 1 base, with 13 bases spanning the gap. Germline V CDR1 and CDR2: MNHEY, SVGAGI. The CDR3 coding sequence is TGTGCCAGCAGAATCGACGGAGGTTCCTACGAGCAGTACTTC. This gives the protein CASRIDGGSYEQYF.

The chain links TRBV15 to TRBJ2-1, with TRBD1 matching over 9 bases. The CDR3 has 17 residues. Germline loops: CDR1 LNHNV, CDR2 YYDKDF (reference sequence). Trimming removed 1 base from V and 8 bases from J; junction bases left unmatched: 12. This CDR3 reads CATSRGITGGARDEQFF. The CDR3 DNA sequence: TGTGCCACCAGCAGAGGGATAACAGGGGGCGCTAGGGATGAGCAGTTCTTC.

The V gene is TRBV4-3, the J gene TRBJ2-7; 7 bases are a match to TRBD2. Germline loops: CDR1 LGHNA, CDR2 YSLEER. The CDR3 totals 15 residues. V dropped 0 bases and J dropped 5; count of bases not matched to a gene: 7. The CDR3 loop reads CASSQEGGIGNEQYF. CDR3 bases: TGCGCCAGCAGCCAAGAGGGAGGGATTGGGAACGAGCAGTACTTC.

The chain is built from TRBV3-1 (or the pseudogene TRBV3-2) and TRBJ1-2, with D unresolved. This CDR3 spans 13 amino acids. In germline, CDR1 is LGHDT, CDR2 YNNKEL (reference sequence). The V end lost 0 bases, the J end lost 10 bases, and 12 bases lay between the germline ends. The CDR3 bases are TGTGCCAGCAGCCAAGATGAATCCGGGTTCTACACCTTC. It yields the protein CASSQDESGFYTF.

CDR3 DNA: TGTGCCAGCTCACCTTACAATGAGCAGTTCTTC. Translation gives CASSPYNEQFF. The chain has TRBV18 and TRBJ2-1; D is uncertain. Trimming cost V 3 bases and J 4 bases, with 1 base left between them. The length of the CDR3 is 11 residues. Germline lookup yields CDR1 KGHSH and CDR2 LQKENI.

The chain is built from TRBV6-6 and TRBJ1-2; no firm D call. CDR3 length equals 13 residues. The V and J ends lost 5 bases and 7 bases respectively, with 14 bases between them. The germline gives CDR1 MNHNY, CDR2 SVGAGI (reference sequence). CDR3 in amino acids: CASSPGLPSGYTF. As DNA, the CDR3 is TGTGCCAGCAGTCCCGGACTCCCGAGTGGCTACACCTTC.

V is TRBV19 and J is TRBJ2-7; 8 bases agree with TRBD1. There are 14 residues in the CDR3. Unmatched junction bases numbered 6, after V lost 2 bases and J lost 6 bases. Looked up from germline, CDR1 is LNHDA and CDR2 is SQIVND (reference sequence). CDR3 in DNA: TGTGCCAGTAGTATACGACAGGGGATAGCCGAGCAGTACTTC. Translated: CASSIRQGIAEQYF.

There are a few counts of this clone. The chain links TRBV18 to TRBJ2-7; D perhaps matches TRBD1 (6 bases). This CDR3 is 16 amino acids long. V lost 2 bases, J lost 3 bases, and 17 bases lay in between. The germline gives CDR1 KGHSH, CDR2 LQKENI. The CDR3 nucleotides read TGTGCCAGCTCACCAAGTCTGGGGGCTCAGATCTACGAGCAGTACTTC. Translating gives CASSPSLGAQIYEQYF.